The 21 T cell receptor beta chains below were found in one sample sequenced in a study of cytomegalovirus exposure and HLA in healthy donors listed by TCRdb under 2017. Library prep was done by the immunoSEQ multiplex PCR assay. For the multiplex PCR, a mixture combining 60 forward primers for TCR Vbeta segments and 13 reverse primers for TCR Jbeta segments was used. TCRdb obtained this table from immuneACCESS and retained in-frame rearrangements with V and J assigned. These tables miss some clones; where compared with another copy, unresolved V genes account for less than half of the shortfall, and the remainder is unexplained. Counted in this sample were some 120,000 clones; around a tenth of them appeared once. The ten largest clones take up around 3% of the sample. Sequencing was done on a sample of PBMCs. The receptors here all came from a man aged 30 to 39 in good health and CMV-seronegative.

CDR3 nucleotides: TGCGCCAGCAGCCTCGCTCCCGGACTTTCGAATTCACCCCTCCACTTT. As protein: CASSLAPGLSNSPLHF. This chain uses TRBV5-1 with TRBJ1-6, with D unresolved. This CDR3 has 16 residues. Trimming cost V 4 bases and J 7 bases, with 18 bases left between them. The germline V gene encodes CDR1 SGHRS and CDR2 YFSETQ.

This clone was counted a few times. This chain joins TRBV11-3 and TRBJ2-3; D gene unclear. Germline V lookup: CDR1 SGHNT, CDR2 YENEEA. This CDR3 spans 15 amino acids. The V gene lost 1 base and the J gene lost 2 bases, with 10 bases spanning the gap. DNA of the CDR3: TGTGCCAGCAGCTTAGGATACAGCTTCACAGATACGCAGTATTTT. Translating it yields CASSLGYSFTDTQYF.

This clone was picked up a small number of times. The chain carries TRBV30 and TRBJ2-7; 8 bases match TRBD1. The junction had 3 bases not matched to a gene; V was cut back by 0 bases and J by 2 bases. Per germline, CDR1 GTSNPN and CDR2 SVGIG (reference sequence). The CDR3 covers 14 residues. The CDR3 DNA follows: TGTGCCTGGAGTGTAGTACAGGGGGCCTACGAGCAGTACTTC. It encodes CAWSVVQGAYEQYF.

The chain employs TRBV27 and TRBJ2-7; TRBD2 aligns across 7 bases. The V segment lost 4 bases and the J segment 8 bases; nucleotides outside the gene matches: 11. Germline values: CDR1 MNHEY, CDR2 SMNVEV (reference sequence). This CDR3 contains 14 residues. CDR3 nucleotides: TGTGCCAGCAGTTCTACGGTCCAGACTAGCAAGCAGTACTTC. Translating it yields CASSSTVQTSKQYF.

CDR3 in DNA: TGTGCCATCAGTGTCTCTGAGAACTATGGCTACACCTTC. This gives the protein CAISVSENYGYTF. V is TRBV10-3 and J is TRBJ1-2; D is unresolved. The CDR3 length is 13 residues. In germline, CDR1 is ENHRY, CDR2 SYGVKD. The germline V and J ends were trimmed by 4 bases and 2 bases, with 8 bases remaining between them.

This clone came up a few times. The J gene is TRBJ1-2, the V gene TRBV6-5; possibly TRBD1 for D (5 bases). CDR1 is MNHEY and CDR2 is SVGAGI in the germline V gene. The V gene lost 8 bases and the J gene lost 1 base, with 11 bases spanning the gap. The CDR3 has 13 amino acids. CDR3 DNA: TGTGCCAGCGGTGCAGGGATTAACTATGGCTACACCTTC. Protein sequence: CASGAGINYGYTF.

The rearrangement joins TRBV5-1 to TRBJ2-2; D is unclear. V lost 0 bases to trimming and J lost 6 bases, with 9 bases between them. Germline-derived CDR1 and CDR2 are SGHRS and YFSETQ. CDR3 size: 14 residues. CDR3 in DNA: TGCGCCAGCAGCTTGGGGGTACAGCCCGGGGAGCTGTTTTTT. The encoded protein is CASSLGVQPGELFF. Full variable domain (outside the CDR3, taken from reference TRBV5-1 and TRBJ2-2): KAGVTQTPRYLIKTRGQQVTLSCSPISGHRSVSWYQQTPGQGLQFLFEYFSETQRNKGNFPGRFSGRQFSNSRSEMNVSTLELGDSALYLCASSLGVQPGELFFGEGSRLTVL.

This clone came up a few times. V gene TRBV11-3 combines with J gene TRBJ2-5, with 9 bases fitting TRBD1. V was pared by 4 bases and J by 6 bases, with 9 bases of the junction left unmatched. Per the germline V gene, CDR1 is SGHNT and CDR2 is YENEEA. The CDR3 sequence is 15 residues long. CDR3 sequence (DNA): TGTGCCAGCAGCTCACGGACAGGGGCTCCCCAGACCCAGTACTTC. It yields the protein CASSSRTGAPQTQYF. Variable domain in full (rest from reference TRBV11-3 and TRBJ2-5): EAGVVQSPRYKIIEKKQPVAFWCNPISGHNTLYWYLQNLGQGPELLIRYENEEAVDDSQLPKDRFSAERLKGVDSTLKIQPAELGDSAVYLCASSSRTGAPQTQYFGPGTRLLVL.

The sample holds a few counts of this clone. J is TRBJ2-5 and V is TRBV11-3; D remains ambiguous. The germline gives CDR1 SGHNT, CDR2 YENEEA. The CDR3 loop spans 15 amino acids. Trimming removed 0 bases from V and 1 base from J, with 9 bases in between. The chain's CDR3 is CASSLDTRVQETQYF. The CDR3 coding sequence is TGTGCCAGCAGCTTAGATACACGGGTCCAAGAGACCCAGTACTTC.

The J gene is TRBJ1-3, the V gene TRBV10-2, with 8 bases identical to TRBD1. The ends lost 3 bases at V and 0 bases at J; junction bases unmatched: 7. The CDR3 has 17 residues. Germline lookup yields CDR1 WSHSY and CDR2 SAAADI. Here the CDR3 reads CASSDPGTGLSGNTIYF. Written as DNA, the CDR3 is TGCGCCAGCAGTGATCCCGGGACAGGCCTCTCTGGAAACACCATATATTTT.

The rearrangement links TRBV7-2 to TRBJ2-1; 8 nucleotides agree with TRBD1. Trimming took 6 bases from V and 4 from J; bases not matched to a gene: 5. CDR3 length: 14 residues. Germline CDR1 is SGHTA and CDR2 is FQGNSA. CDR3 region: CASRPGQAYNEQFF. The CDR3 region has the DNA TGTGCCAGCAGGCCGGGACAGGCGTACAATGAGCAGTTCTTC.

Only a few counts were recorded for this clone. The chain combines TRBV21-1 with TRBJ1-1; the tabulated D call, TRBD1, remains unverified against the DNA. TRBV21-1 is listed as a pseudogene. This CDR3 comprises 16 residues. CDR3: CASSDRAGHMNTEAFF. CDR3 nucleotide sequence: TGTGCCAGCAGCGATAGAGCCGGACACATGAACACTGAAGCTTTCTTT.

In this sample, this clone turned up a few times. This chain connects TRBV18 to TRBJ1-6; D is unresolved. The V gene's germline CDR1 is KGHSH and CDR2 LQKENI. CDR3 length: 16 residues. Trimming stripped 6 bases from V and 0 bases from J, with 12 bases between. For the CDR3, the DNA is TGTGCCAGCTCTAAGGACTCGAGCTCCTATAATTCACCCCTCCACTTT. Its protein product is CASSKDSSSYNSPLHF.

In its sample, this clone was seen a few times. The rearrangement joins TRBV7-8 to TRBJ2-7; 7 bases are shared with TRBD1. This CDR3 has 15 amino acids. Germline V lookup: CDR1 SGHVS, CDR2 FQNEAQ. V lost 5 bases and J lost 2; bases outside the gene matches: 9. The CDR3, as DNA: TGTGCCAGCAGCCCTTTGACAGGGTTCACCTACGAGCAGTACTTC. Translation gives CASSPLTGFTYEQYF.

The V call is TRBV15, the J call TRBJ2-7; D might be TRBD2 (6 bases). The V gene lost 0 bases and the J gene lost 4 bases, with 7 bases spanning the gap. The germline gives CDR1 LNHNV, CDR2 YYDKDF (reference sequence). This CDR3 contains 13 residues. CDR3 DNA sequence: TGTGCCACCAGCAGAGATCGGGGGTACGAGCAGTACTTC. Translated: CATSRDRGYEQYF.

This clone came up a few times. The chain combines TRBV27 with TRBJ1-2; TRBD1 aligns across 8 bases. Germline V gives CDR1 MNHEY, CDR2 SMNVEV (reference sequence). The CDR3 runs to 15 residues. V trimming: 5 bases; J trimming: 7 bases; junction bases outside the gene matches: 12. The CDR3 DNA reads TGTGCCAGCAGTCCAGGGAGACAGGGGTCGGGTGGCTACACCTTC. Amino acids: CASSPGRQGSGGYTF.

The CDR3, as DNA: TGCGCCAGCAGCCAGGGAGGACTAGCGGGTTTATACAATGAGCAGTTCTTC. This translates into CASSQGGLAGLYNEQFF. The chain employs TRBV4-3 and TRBJ2-1, with TRBD2 matching over 11 bases. The CDR3 extends over 17 amino acids. V trimming: 3 bases; J trimming: 4 bases; junction bases outside the gene matches: 8. Germline V gives CDR1 LGHNA, CDR2 YSLEER.

This clone was found a few times. The V call is TRBV2, the J call TRBJ2-1, with TRBD2 matching 9 bases. Germline loops: CDR1 SNHLY, CDR2 FYNNEI. V lost 7 bases, J lost 1 base, and 5 bases stayed unmatched. The CDR3 runs 15 residues. CDR3: CASKASGVSYNEQFF. The CDR3 coding sequence is TGTGCCAGCAAGGCTAGCGGGGTATCCTACAATGAGCAGTTCTTC.

This clone was observed a few times. The chain is built from TRBV11-2 and TRBJ1-4; weak D call: TRBD1 (6 bases). The CDR3 covers 13 residues. Deletions cut 3 bases from V and 8 bases from J, with 10 bases between. Germline CDR1 is SGHAT and CDR2 is FQNNGV. In DNA form, the CDR3 reads TGTGCCAGCAGCTTCTCTACAGGGGAAAAACTGTTTTTT. Its translation is CASSFSTGEKLFF.

A few counts support this clone. The J gene is TRBJ1-1, the V gene TRBV18; D unclear. Germline CDR1 KGHSH, CDR2 LQKENI. V lost 0 bases and J 0 bases, leaving 8 bases between the germline ends. This CDR3 has 15 residues. CDR3 loop: CASSPPARMNTEAFF. The CDR3, as DNA: TGTGCCAGCTCACCACCTGCCAGGATGAACACTGAAGCTTTCTTT.

This clone was counted a few times. The J gene is TRBJ2-7, the V gene TRBV7-9, with a weak D call TRBD1 (5 bases). This CDR3 spans 14 amino acids. The germline V gene encodes CDR1 SEHNR and CDR2 FQNEAQ (reference sequence). V was trimmed by 5 bases and J by 3 bases, leaving 14 bases between them. The CDR3 is CASSPSVGDYEQYF. The DNA for the CDR3 is TGTGCCAGCAGCCCCAGCGTAGGGGACTACGAGCAGTACTTC.